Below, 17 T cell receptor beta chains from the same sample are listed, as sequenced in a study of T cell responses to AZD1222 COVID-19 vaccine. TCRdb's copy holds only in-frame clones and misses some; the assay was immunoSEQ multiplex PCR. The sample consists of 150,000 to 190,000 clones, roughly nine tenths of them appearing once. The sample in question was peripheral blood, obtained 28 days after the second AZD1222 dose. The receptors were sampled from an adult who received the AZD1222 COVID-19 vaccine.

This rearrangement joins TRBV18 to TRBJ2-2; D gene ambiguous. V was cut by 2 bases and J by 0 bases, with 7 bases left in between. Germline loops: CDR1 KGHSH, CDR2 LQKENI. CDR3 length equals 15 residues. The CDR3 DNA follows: TGTGCCAGCTCACCAAGGGCTGCGAACACCGGGGAGCTGTTTTTT. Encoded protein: CASSPRAANTGELFF.

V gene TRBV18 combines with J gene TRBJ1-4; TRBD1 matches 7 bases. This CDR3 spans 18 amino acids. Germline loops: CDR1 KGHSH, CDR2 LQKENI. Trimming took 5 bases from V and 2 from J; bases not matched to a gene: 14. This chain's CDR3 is CASSSNMGGGTTNEKLFF. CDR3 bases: TGTGCCAGCTCATCTAACATGGGAGGGGGCACGACTAATGAAAAACTGTTTTTT.

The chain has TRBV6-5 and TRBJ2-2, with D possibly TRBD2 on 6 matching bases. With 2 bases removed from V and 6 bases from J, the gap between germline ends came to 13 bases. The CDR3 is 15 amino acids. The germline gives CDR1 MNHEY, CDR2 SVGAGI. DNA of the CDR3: TGTGCCAGCAGTTACGAATCGGGGGTACCCGGGGAGCTGTTTTTT. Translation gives CASSYESGVPGELFF.

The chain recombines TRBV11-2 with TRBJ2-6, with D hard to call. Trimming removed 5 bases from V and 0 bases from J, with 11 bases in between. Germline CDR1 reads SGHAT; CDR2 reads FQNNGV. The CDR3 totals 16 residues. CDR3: CASSALGGSGANVLTF. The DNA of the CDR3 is TGTGCCAGCAGCGCCTTGGGTGGCTCTGGGGCCAACGTCCTGACTTTC. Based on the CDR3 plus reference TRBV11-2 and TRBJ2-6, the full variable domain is EAGVAQSPRYKIIEKRQSVAFWCNPISGHATLYWYQQILGQGPKLLIQFQNNGVVDDSQLPKDRFSAERLKGVDSTLKIQPAKLEDSAVYLCASSALGGSGANVLTFGAGSRLTVL.

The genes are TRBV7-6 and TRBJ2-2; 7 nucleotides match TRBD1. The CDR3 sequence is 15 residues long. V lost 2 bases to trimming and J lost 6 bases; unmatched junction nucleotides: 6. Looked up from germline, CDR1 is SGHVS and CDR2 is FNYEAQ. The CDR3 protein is CASSLRQGSPGELFF. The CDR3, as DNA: TGTGCCAGCAGCTTACGACAGGGATCCCCCGGGGAGCTGTTTTTT.

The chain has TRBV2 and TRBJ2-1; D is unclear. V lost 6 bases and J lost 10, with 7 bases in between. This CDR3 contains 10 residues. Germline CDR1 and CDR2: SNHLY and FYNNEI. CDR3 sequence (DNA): TGTGCCAGCAGATTCCAGGAGCAGTTCTTC. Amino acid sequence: CASRFQEQFF.

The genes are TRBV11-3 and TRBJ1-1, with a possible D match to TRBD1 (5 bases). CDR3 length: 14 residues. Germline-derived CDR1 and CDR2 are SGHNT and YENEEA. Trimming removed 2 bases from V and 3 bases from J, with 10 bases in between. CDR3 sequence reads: CASSLRLGDTEAFF. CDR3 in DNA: TGTGCCAGCAGCTTACGTCTGGGGGACACTGAAGCTTTCTTT. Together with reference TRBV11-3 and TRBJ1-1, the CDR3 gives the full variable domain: EAGVVQSPRYKIIEKKQPVAFWCNPISGHNTLYWYLQNLGQGPELLIRYENEEAVDDSQLPKDRFSAERLKGVDSTLKIQPAELGDSAVYLCASSLRLGDTEAFFGQGTRLTVV.

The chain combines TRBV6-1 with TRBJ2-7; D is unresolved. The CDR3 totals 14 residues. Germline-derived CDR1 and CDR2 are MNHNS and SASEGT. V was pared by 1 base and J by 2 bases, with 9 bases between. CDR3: CASSEDMGPYEQYF. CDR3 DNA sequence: TGTGCCAGCAGTGAAGATATGGGTCCCTACGAGCAGTACTTC.

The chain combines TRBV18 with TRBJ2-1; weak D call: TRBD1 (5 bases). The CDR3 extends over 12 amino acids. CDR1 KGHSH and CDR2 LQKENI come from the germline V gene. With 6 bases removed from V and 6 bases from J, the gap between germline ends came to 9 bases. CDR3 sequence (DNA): TGTGCCAGCTCCGCTCAGGGCAATGAGCAGTTCTTC. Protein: CASSAQGNEQFF.

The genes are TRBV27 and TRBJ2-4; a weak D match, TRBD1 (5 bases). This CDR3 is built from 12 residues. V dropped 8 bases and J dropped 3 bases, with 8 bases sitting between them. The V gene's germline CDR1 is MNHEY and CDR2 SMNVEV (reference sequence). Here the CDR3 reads CASLDNKNIQYF. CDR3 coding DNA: TGTGCCAGCTTGGACAACAAAAACATTCAGTACTTC.

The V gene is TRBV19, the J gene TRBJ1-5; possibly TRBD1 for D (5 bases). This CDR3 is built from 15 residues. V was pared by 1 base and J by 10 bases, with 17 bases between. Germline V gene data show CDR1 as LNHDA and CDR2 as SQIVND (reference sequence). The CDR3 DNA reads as TGTGCCAGTAGTATAGGACAGTCCTCGGGCGATCCCCAGCATTTT. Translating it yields CASSIGQSSGDPQHF.

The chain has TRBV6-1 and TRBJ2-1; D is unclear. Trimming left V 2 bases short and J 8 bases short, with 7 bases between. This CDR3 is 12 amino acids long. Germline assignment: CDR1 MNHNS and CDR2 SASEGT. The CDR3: CASSELLDEQFF. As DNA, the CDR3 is TGTGCCAGCAGTGAACTCCTCGATGAGCAGTTCTTC.

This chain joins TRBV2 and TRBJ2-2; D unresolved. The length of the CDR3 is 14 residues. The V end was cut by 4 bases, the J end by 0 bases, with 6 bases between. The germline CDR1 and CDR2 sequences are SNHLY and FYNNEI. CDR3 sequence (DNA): TGTGCCAGCAGTGTCTATTCGAACACCGGGGAGCTGTTTTTT. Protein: CASSVYSNTGELFF. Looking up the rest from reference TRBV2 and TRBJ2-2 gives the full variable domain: EPEVTQTPSHQVTQMGQEVILRCVPISNHLYFYWYRQILGQKVEFLVSFYNNEISEKSEIFDDQFSVERPDGSNFTLKIRSTKLEDSAMYFCASSVYSNTGELFFGEGSRLTVL.

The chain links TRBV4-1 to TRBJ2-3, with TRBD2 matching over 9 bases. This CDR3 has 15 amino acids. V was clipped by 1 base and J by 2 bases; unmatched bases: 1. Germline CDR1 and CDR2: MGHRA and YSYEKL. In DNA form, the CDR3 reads TGCGCCAGCAGCCAAGGGACTAGCGTCACAGATACGCAGTATTTT. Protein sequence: CASSQGTSVTDTQYF.

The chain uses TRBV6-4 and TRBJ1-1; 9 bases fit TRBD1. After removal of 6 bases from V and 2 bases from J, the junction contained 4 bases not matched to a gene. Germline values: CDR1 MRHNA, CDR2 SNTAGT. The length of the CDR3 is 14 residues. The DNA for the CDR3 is TGTGCCAGCAGACGGGACAGGGATAACACTGAAGCTTTCTTT. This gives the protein CASRRDRDNTEAFF.

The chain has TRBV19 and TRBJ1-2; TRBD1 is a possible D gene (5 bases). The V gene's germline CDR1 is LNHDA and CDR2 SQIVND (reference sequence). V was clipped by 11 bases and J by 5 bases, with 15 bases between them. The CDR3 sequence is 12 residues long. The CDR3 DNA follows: TGTGCCTCCCGGGGGGATTTATATGGCTACACCTTC. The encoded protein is CASRGDLYGYTF.

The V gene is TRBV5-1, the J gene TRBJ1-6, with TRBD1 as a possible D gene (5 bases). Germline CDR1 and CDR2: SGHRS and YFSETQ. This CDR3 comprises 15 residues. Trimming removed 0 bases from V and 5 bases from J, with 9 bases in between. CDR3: CASSLETVNNSPLHF. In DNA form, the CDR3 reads TGCGCCAGCAGCTTGGAGACAGTAAATAATTCACCCCTCCACTTT. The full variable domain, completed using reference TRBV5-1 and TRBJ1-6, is KAGVTQTPRYLIKTRGQQVTLSCSPISGHRSVSWYQQTPGQGLQFLFEYFSETQRNKGNFPGRFSGRQFSNSRSEMNVSTLELGDSALYLCASSLETVNNSPLHFGNGTRLTVT.